The sequence of this T cell receptor beta chain was determined in a study of control samples from healthy donors and cancer patients. J gave up 2 bases and V 9 bases, and 8 bases lay outside the gene matches. Germline CDR1 SGHDT, CDR2 YYEEEE. The CDR3 totals 15 residues. Method: immunoSEQ multiplex PCR; TCRdb's copy keeps in-frame clones and lacks some. The repertoire includes about 170,000 clones, around 92% of them detected once, and 1.5% sits in the top ten. This chain links TRBV5-6 with TRBJ2-1; TRBD2 matches 10 bases. The source is a woman in her twenties or thirties in good health. Sequencing used blood. Written as DNA, the CDR3 is TGTGCCACAGCGGGAGGGCCGTCGACCTACAATGAGCAGTTCTTC. This gives the protein CATAGGPSTYNEQFF.